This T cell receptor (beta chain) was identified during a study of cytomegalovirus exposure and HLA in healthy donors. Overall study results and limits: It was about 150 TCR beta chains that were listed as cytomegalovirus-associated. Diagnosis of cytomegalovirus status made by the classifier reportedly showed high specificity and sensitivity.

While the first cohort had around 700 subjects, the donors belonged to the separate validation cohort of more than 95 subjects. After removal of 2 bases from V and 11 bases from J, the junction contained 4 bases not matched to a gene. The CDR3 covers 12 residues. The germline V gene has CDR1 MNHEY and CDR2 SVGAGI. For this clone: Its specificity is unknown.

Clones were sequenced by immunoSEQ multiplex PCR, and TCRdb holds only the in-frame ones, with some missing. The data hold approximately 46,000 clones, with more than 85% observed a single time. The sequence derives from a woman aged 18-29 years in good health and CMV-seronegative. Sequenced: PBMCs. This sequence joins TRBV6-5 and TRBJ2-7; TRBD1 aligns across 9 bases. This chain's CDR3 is CASSYDRDREYF. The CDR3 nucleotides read TGTGCCAGCAGTTACGACCGGGACAGGGAGTACTTC.